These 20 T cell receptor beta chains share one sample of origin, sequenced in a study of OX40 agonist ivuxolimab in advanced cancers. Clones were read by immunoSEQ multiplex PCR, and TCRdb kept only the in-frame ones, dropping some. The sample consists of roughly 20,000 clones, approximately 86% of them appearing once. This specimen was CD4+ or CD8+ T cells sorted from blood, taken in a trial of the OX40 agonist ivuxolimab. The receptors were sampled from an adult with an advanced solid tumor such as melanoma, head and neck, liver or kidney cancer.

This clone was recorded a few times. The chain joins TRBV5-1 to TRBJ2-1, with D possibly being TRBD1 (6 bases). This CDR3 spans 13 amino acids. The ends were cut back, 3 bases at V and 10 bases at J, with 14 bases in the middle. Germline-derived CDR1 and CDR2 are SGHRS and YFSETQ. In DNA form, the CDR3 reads TGCGCCAGCAGCTCGGACAGCTCGTTAGAGCAGTTCTTC. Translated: CASSSDSSLEQFF.

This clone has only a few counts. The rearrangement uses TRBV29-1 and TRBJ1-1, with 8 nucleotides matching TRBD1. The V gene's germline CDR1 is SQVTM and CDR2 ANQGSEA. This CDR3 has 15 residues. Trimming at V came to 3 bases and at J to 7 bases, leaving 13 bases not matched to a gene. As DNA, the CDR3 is TGCAGCGTTGAGACTCAGGACAGGGCAGTCGGTGAAGCTTTCTTT. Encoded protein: CSVETQDRAVGEAFF.

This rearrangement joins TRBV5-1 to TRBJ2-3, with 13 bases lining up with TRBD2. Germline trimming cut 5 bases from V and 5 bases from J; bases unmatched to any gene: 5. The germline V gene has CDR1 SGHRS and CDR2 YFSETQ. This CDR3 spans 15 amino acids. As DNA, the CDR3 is TGCGCCAGCAGTCCTGGACTAGCGGGAGTAGATACGCAGTATTTT. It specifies CASSPGLAGVDTQYF.

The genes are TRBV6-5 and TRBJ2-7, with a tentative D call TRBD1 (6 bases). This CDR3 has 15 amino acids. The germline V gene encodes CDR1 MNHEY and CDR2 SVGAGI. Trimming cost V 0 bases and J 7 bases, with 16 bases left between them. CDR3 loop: CASSYSTLGAREQYF. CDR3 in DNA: TGTGCCAGCAGTTACTCGACTCTGGGGGCGAGGGAGCAGTACTTC.

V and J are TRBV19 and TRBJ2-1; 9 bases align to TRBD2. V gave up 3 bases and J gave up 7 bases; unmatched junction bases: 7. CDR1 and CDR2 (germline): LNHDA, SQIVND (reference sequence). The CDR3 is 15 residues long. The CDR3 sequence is CASSIGAGGGNEQFF. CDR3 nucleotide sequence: TGTGCCAGTAGTATCGGGGCGGGAGGGGGGAATGAGCAGTTCTTC. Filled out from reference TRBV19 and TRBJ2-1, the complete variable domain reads DGGITQSPKYLFRKEGQNVTLSCEQNLNHDAMYWYRQDPGQGLRLIYYSQIVNDFQKGDIAEGYSVSREKKESFPLTVTSAQKNPTAFYLCASSIGAGGGNEQFFGPGTRLTVL.

The CDR3 protein is CASTQGRGSYGYTF. CDR3 in DNA: TGTGCCAGCACTCAGGGGCGAGGGAGCTATGGCTACACCTTC. V gene TRBV2 combines with J gene TRBJ1-2; D perhaps matches TRBD1 (6 bases). CDR3 length: 14 amino acids. Germline V gene sequence: CDR1 SNHLY, CDR2 FYNNEI. With 7 bases removed from V and 4 bases from J, the gap between germline ends came to 16 bases.

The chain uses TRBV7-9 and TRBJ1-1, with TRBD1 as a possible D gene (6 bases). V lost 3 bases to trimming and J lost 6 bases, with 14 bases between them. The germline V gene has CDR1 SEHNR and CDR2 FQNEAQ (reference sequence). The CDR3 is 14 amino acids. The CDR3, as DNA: TGTGCCAGCAGCTTGGACAGCCTGGGCCCTGAAGCTTTCTTT. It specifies CASSLDSLGPEAFF.

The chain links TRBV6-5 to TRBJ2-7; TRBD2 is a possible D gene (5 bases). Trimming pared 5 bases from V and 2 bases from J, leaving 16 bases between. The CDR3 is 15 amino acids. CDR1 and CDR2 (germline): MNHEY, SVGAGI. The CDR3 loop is CASSPMRVATYEQYF. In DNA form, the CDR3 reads TGTGCCAGCAGTCCGATGAGGGTGGCTACCTACGAGCAGTACTTC.

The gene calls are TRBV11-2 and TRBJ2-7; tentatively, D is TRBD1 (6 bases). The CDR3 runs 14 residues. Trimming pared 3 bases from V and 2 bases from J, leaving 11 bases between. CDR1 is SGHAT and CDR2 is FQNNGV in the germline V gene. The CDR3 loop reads CASSFATGTYEQYF. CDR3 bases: TGTGCCAGCAGCTTCGCTACAGGGACCTACGAGCAGTACTTC. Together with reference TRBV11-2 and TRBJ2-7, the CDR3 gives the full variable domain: EAGVAQSPRYKIIEKRQSVAFWCNPISGHATLYWYQQILGQGPKLLIQFQNNGVVDDSQLPKDRFSAERLKGVDSTLKIQPAKLEDSAVYLCASSFATGTYEQYFGPGTRLTVT.

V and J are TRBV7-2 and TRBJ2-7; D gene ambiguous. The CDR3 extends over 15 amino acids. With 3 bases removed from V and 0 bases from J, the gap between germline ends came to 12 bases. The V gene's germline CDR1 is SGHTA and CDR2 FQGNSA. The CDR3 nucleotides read TGTGCCAGCAGCTTTGAGGCTAGTAGCTCCTACGAGCAGTACTTC. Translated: CASSFEASSSYEQYF.

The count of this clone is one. CDR3 region: CASSQTGGSYEQYF. The CDR3 DNA is TGTGCCAGCAGCCAAACAGGGGGTTCCTACGAGCAGTACTTC. This chain uses TRBV4-2 with TRBJ2-7, with TRBD1 matching over 8 bases. Germline CDR1 LGHNA, CDR2 YNFKEQ. This CDR3 region has 14 residues. V trimming: 2 bases; J trimming: 1 base; junction bases outside the gene matches: 1.

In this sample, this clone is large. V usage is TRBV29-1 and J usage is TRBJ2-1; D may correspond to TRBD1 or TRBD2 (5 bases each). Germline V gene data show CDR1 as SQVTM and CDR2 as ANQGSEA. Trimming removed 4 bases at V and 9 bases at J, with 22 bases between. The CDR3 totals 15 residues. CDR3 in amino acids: CSVAQGPESSVEQFF. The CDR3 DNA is TGCAGCGTTGCCCAGGGACCCGAGTCCTCAGTTGAGCAGTTCTTC.

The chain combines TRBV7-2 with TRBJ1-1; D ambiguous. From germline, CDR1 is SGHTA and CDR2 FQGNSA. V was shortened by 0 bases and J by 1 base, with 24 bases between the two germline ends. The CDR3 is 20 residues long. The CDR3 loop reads CASSLASRSFVREANTEAFF. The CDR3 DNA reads TGTGCCAGCAGCTTAGCGTCACGAAGTTTTGTGAGGGAGGCGAACACTGAAGCTTTCTTT.

The DNA for the CDR3 is TGTGCCAGCAGAACAGGGGGCGGGGGGGCCGGGGAGCTGTTTTTT. It translates to CASRTGGGGAGELFF. The chain joins TRBV6-1 to TRBJ2-2, with D perhaps matching TRBD1 or TRBD2 (9 bases each). V was trimmed by 6 bases and J by 6 bases, leaving 17 bases between them. This CDR3 contains 15 residues. Germline loops: CDR1 MNHNS, CDR2 SASEGT.

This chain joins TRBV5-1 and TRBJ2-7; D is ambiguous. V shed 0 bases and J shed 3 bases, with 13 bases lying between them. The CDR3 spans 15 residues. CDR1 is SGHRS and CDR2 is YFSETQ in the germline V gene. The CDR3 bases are TGCGCCAGCAGCTTGGGAGATGGTTTGGACTACGAGCAGTACTTC. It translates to CASSLGDGLDYEQYF.

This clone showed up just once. The CDR3 coding sequence is TGTGCCAGCAGCTACTCCGGGACAGACCGTAATGAAAAACTGTTTTTT. Translating gives CASSYSGTDRNEKLFF. The chain joins TRBV11-1 to TRBJ1-4, with TRBD1 identical over 7 bases. V lost 4 bases to trimming and J lost 4 bases; unmatched junction nucleotides: 9. This CDR3 is built from 16 residues. Germline values: CDR1 SGHAT, CDR2 FQDESV (reference sequence).

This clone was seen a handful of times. CDR3 protein: CASRGFGSSEQYF. The CDR3, as DNA: TGCGCCAGCAGGGGGTTTGGGTCGTCCGAGCAGTACTTC. The chain combines TRBV10-2 with TRBJ2-7; D is unclear. Germline-derived CDR1 and CDR2 are WSHSY and SAAADI. Trimming stripped 6 bases from V and 6 bases from J, with 15 bases between. The CDR3 has 13 residues.

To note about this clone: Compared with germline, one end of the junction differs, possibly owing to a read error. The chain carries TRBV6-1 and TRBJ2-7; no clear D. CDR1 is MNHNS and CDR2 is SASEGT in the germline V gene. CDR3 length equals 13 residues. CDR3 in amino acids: CASREGNSYEQYF. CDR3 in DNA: TGTGCCAGCAGGGAAGGGAACTCCTACGAGCAGTACTTC.

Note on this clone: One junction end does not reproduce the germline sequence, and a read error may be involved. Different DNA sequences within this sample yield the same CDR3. Here the CDR3 reads CASSLGDRAYNEQFF. In DNA form, the CDR3 reads TGTGCCAGCAGCTTGGGAGACAGGGCCTACAATGAGCAGTTCTTC. The genes are TRBV5-1 and TRBJ2-1, with 7 bases that match TRBD1. The CDR3 totals 15 residues. The germline CDR1 and CDR2 sequences are SGHRS and YFSETQ. Variable domain in full (rest from reference TRBV5-1 and TRBJ2-1): KAGVTQTPRYLIKTRGQQVTLSCSPISGHRSVSWYQQTPGQGLQFLFEYFSETQRNKGNFPGRFSGRQFSNSRSEMNVSTLELGDSALYLCASSLGDRAYNEQFFGPGTRLTVL.

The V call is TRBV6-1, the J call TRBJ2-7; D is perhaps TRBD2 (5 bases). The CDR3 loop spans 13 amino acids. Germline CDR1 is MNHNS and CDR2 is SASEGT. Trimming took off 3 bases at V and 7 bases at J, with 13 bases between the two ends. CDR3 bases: TGTGCCAGCAGTGACCGGGAACCCCGGGAGCAGTACTTC. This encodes CASSDREPREQYF.